Included here is one T cell receptor beta chain sequence, with context. This sample stems from a study of blood T cell repertoires in COVID-19. Looking at the study overall: Some COVID-19 samples were acute and others convalescent; all came from the United States, Italy and Spain. T cells, B-cell-depleted T cells, or PBMCs provided the cDNA or gDNA that served as material.

Original analysis: Amplification of reference gene primers provided the estimated nucleated cell counts. The repertoire was sequenced with immunoSEQ multiplex PCR; TCRdb's copy has only in-frame clones and lacks some. That table is the source of V, J and clone size, and D and trimming were worked out from the DNA. Found here are 180,000 or so clones, 85% to 90% of them singletons; the top ten hold around 8%. The CDR3 consists of 15 residues. Trimming at V came to 3 bases and at J to 5 bases, leaving 4 bases not matched to a gene. Per germline, CDR1 SEHNR and CDR2 FQNEAQ (reference sequence). This TCR was recovered from a woman aged 60-75 years with acute or convalescent COVID-19. This chain connects TRBV7-9 to TRBJ2-1; TRBD2 matches 10 bases. Sequencing used peripheral blood. CDR3 region: CASSFGTSVNNEQFF. The CDR3 DNA is TGTGCCAGCAGCTTCGGGACTAGCGTTAACAATGAGCAGTTCTTC.